Following are 24 T cell receptor beta chains from one sample sequenced in a study of read filtering for tumor transcriptome and immune sequencing. Molecular barcoded adaptors covering alpha/delta and beta/gamma chains were used on approximately 400 ng RNA. TCRdb reanalysed the reads using MiXCR and keeps one entry per CDR3 protein. Of some 140,000 distinct CDR3 sequences listed, around 13% are singletons. The sequenced material came from a population of CD138-negative cells sorted from bone marrow. Receptors originate from a donor at least 40 years old with multiple myeloma.

This clonotype was detected ten times or more. This chain's CDR3 is CASSPPARTTEAFF. The CDR3 DNA reads TGTGCCAGCAGCCCCCCCGCCAGGACCACTGAAGCTTTCTTT. The V call is TRBV6-5, the J call TRBJ1-1; D not resolved. V was pared by 6 bases and J by 4 bases, with 15 bases between. Germline loops: CDR1 MNHEY, CDR2 SVGAGI. The CDR3 is 14 residues long.

This clonotype has at least ten counts. The chain uses TRBV27 and TRBJ2-7; 13 positions agree with TRBD2. The junction had 20 bases not matched to a gene; V was cut back by 6 bases and J by 6 bases. Germline V gene sequence: CDR1 MNHEY, CDR2 SMNVEV (reference sequence). CDR3 length equals 19 residues. The CDR3 loop is CASSLDGPGLAGKGREQYF. CDR3 DNA: TGTGCCAGCAGCCTAGACGGCCCGGGACTAGCGGGAAAGGGACGCGAGCAGTACTTC.

This clonotype was detected only a few times. The genes are TRBV14 and TRBJ1-1, with a tentative D call TRBD1 (5 bases). Deletions cut 4 bases from V and 3 bases from J, with 15 bases between. The CDR3 covers 15 residues. CDR1 is SGHDN, CDR2 FVKESK, per germline. DNA of the CDR3: TGTGCCAGCAGCCTGTGGGACTGGGGGGACACTGAAGCTTTCTTT. This codes for CASSLWDWGDTEAFF. The variable domain in full, completed from reference TRBV14 and TRBJ1-1, reads EAGVTQFPSHSVIEKGQTVTLRCDPISGHDNLYWYRRVMGKEIKFLLHFVKESKQDESGMPNNRFLAERTGGTYSTLKVQPAELEDSGVYFCASSLWDWGDTEAFFGQGTRLTVV.

This clonotype was found many times. The chain recombines TRBV20-1 with TRBJ1-1, with unresolved D. Germline lookup yields CDR1 DFQATT and CDR2 SNEGSKA (reference sequence). Trimming took off 1 base at V and 4 bases at J, with 13 bases between the two ends. The CDR3 is 14 amino acids. The CDR3 sequence is CSARVAGLGTEAFF. CDR3 DNA sequence: TGCAGTGCTAGAGTTGCGGGGTTGGGCACTGAAGCTTTCTTT.

This clonotype was counted many times. The gene calls are TRBV19 and TRBJ1-2, with a possible D match to TRBD1 (6 bases). The CDR3 spans 13 residues. The ends were cut back, 6 bases at V and 7 bases at J, with 15 bases in the middle. CDR1 is LNHDA and CDR2 is SQIVND in the germline V gene (reference sequence). This CDR3 reads CASSQTGSTGYTF. The CDR3 DNA reads as TGTGCCAGTAGCCAAACAGGGTCTACTGGCTACACCTTC.

The chain carries TRBV6-1 and TRBJ1-5; TRBD1 matches at 8 bases. With 6 bases clipped from V and 1 base from J, the junction kept 8 bases outside the gene matches. The CDR3 runs 16 residues. CDR1 and CDR2 (germline): MNHNS, SASEGT. The CDR3 nucleotides are TGTGCCAGCAGAGACAGGGGCCGGGCGAGCAATCAGCCCCAGCATTTT. It encodes CASRDRGRASNQPQHF.

This clonotype was detected ten times or more. The chain is built from TRBV5-1 and TRBJ2-1; possibly TRBD1 or TRBD2 for D (5 bases each). The germline CDR1 and CDR2 sequences are SGHRS and YFSETQ. The CDR3 length is 16 residues. The germline V and J ends were trimmed by 5 bases and 4 bases, with 19 bases remaining between them. The CDR3 coding sequence is TGCGCCAGCAGGCGGACATCTTCGGGGAGATACAATGAGCAGTTCTTC. It yields the protein CASRRTSSGRYNEQFF.

This clonotype was seen at least ten times. This rearrangement joins TRBV20-1 to TRBJ2-1; possible D gene TRBD2, 6 bases. This CDR3 spans 14 amino acids. Germline V lookup: CDR1 DFQATT, CDR2 SNEGSKA (reference sequence). The germline V and J ends were trimmed by 7 bases and 7 bases, with 20 bases remaining between them. The CDR3 DNA reads TGCAGTGTCCCCTCCGGGCGGGGTCGAAATGAGCAGTTCTTC. Translated: CSVPSGRGRNEQFF.

About this clonotype: A much larger clone is a single base away; this may be a read error. The V gene is TRBV20-1, the J gene TRBJ1-1; D unresolved. In germline, CDR1 is DFQATT, CDR2 SNEGSKA (reference sequence). The CDR3 spans 12 residues. The CDR3, as DNA: TGCAGTGCTGCTACATCGAACGCTGAAGCTTTCTTT. It translates to CSAATSNAEAFF.

The rearrangement joins TRBV4-2 to TRBJ1-2; 9 positions agree with TRBD1. V shed 0 bases and J 5 bases; nucleotides not matched to a gene: 7. The length of the CDR3 is 16 residues. Germline V gives CDR1 LGHNA, CDR2 YNFKEQ. The CDR3 DNA is TGTGCCAGCAGCCAAGATGGGGACAGGGAGGGGTATGGCTACACCTTC. It codes for CASSQDGDREGYGYTF.

This clonotype has at least ten counts. V is TRBV6-5 and J is TRBJ1-1; TRBD1 is a possible D gene (6 bases). The V gene lost 0 bases and the J gene lost 1 base, with 12 bases spanning the gap. The germline CDR1 and CDR2 sequences are MNHEY and SVGAGI. This CDR3 spans 16 amino acids. CDR3 amino acids: CASSYSPPGANTEAFF. The CDR3 region has the DNA TGTGCCAGCAGTTACTCCCCCCCGGGGGCGAACACTGAAGCTTTCTTT.

This clonotype was observed many times. This chain joins TRBV27 and TRBJ2-6; 7 bases agree with TRBD2. Trimming removed 2 bases from V and 2 bases from J; junction bases left unmatched: 0. This CDR3 is 15 amino acids long. CDR1 is MNHEY and CDR2 is SMNVEV in the germline V gene (reference sequence). CDR3 bases: TGTGCCAGCAGTTTAGGGGGGGCTGGGGCCAACGTCCTGACTTTC. Translated: CASSLGGAGANVLTF.

The V call is TRBV4-3, the J call TRBJ2-2, with 7 bases fitting TRBD1. Germline CDR1 LGHNA, CDR2 YSLEER. With V trimmed by 4 bases and J by 2 bases, 4 bases remained unmatched. This CDR3 spans 15 amino acids. The CDR3 DNA sequence: TGCGCCAGCAGCCTCAGGGACAGAAACACCGGGGAGCTGTTTTTT. It is translated as CASSLRDRNTGELFF.

This clonotype was picked up many times. The rearrangement uses TRBV7-9 and TRBJ2-3; 8 bases line up with TRBD2. This CDR3 has 17 amino acids. The germline V gene has CDR1 SEHNR and CDR2 FQNEAQ (reference sequence). The trim removed 5 bases at V and 2 bases at J, leaving 12 bases unmatched. This CDR3 is CASSRGSREELTDTQYF. The CDR3 DNA is TGTGCCAGCAGCCGTGGGTCGCGGGAGGAACTCACAGATACGCAGTATTTT.

This clonotype came up many times. The CDR3 coding sequence is TGTGCCACCAGCAGAGGGGGGAGGGACGAAGCTTTCTTT. It encodes CATSRGGRDEAFF. J is TRBJ1-1 and V is TRBV15, with a weak D call TRBD1 (5 bases). V shed 1 base and J shed 8 bases, with 11 bases lying between them. Germline V gene sequence: CDR1 LNHNV, CDR2 YYDKDF (reference sequence). This CDR3 region has 13 residues. Drawing the rest from reference TRBV15 and TRBJ1-1, the complete variable domain is DAMVIQNPRYQVTQFGKPVTLSCSQTLNHNVMYWYQQKSSQAPKLLFHYYDKDFNNEADTPDNFQSRRPNTSFCFLDIRSPGLGDTAMYLCATSRGGRDEAFFGQGTRLTVV.

This clonotype was detected ten times or more. The chain carries TRBV5-4 and TRBJ2-7, with D tentatively TRBD1 (6 bases). CDR1 and CDR2 (germline): SGHNT, YYREEE (reference sequence). This CDR3 comprises 15 residues. The V and J ends lost 5 bases and 0 bases respectively, with 15 bases between them. In DNA form, the CDR3 reads TGTGCCAGCAGTCTGGGGCAGGGGTTCTCCTACGAGCAGTACTTC. This translates into CASSLGQGFSYEQYF.

V usage is TRBV19 and J usage is TRBJ1-3; D is uncertain. V lost 6 bases and J 1 base, leaving 13 bases between the germline ends. The CDR3 runs 15 residues. Germline assignment: CDR1 LNHDA and CDR2 SQIVND (reference sequence). The CDR3 region is CASSQSPISGNTIYF. The CDR3 DNA sequence: TGTGCCAGTAGCCAAAGTCCCATATCTGGAAACACCATATATTTT.

The table lists this clonotype with many counts. The chain carries TRBV4-1 and TRBJ2-7, with D perhaps matching TRBD1 (5 bases). This CDR3 contains 15 residues. The V gene lost 1 base and the J gene lost 2 bases, with 12 bases spanning the gap. Germline CDR1 is MGHRA and CDR2 is YSYEKL. The CDR3 coding sequence is TGCGCCAGCAGCCAAGCCCAGGGAACAGCCTACGAGCAGTACTTC. It translates to CASSQAQGTAYEQYF.

In its sample, this clonotype was seen many times. The chain combines TRBV6-5 with TRBJ2-3; TRBD2 agrees at 10 bases. Germline CDR1 and CDR2: MNHEY and SVGAGI. This CDR3 is 19 amino acids long. The J segment lost 5 bases and the V segment lost 5 bases, leaving 19 bases of the junction unmatched. As DNA, the CDR3 is TGTGCCAGCAGTCCAAGACTAGCGGGTTATTCGGAAAGAGGAGATACGCAGTATTTT. Amino acids: CASSPRLAGYSERGDTQYF.

As regards this clonotype: Germline and junction disagree at one end, which may indicate a read error. The gene calls are TRBV2 and TRBJ2-1; no firm D call. The CDR3 is 16 amino acids. The germline V gene encodes CDR1 SNHLY and CDR2 FYNNEI. Here the CDR3 reads CASSDRAARSFNEQFF. The DNA of the CDR3 is TGTGCCAGCAGTGATCGCGCGGCTCGCTCCTTCAATGAGCAGTTCTTC.

Ten or more counts support this clonotype. The rearrangement uses TRBV19 and TRBJ2-7; 9 nucleotides match TRBD1. This CDR3 has 16 amino acids. Germline CDR1 is LNHDA and CDR2 is SQIVND (reference sequence). V gave up 2 bases and J gave up 3 bases; unmatched junction bases: 8. CDR3 sequence: CASSITRGTGLYEQYF. For the CDR3, the DNA is TGTGCCAGTAGTATAACCCGGGGGACAGGGCTCTACGAGCAGTACTTC.

This clonotype was observed at least ten times. This sequence joins TRBV24-1 and TRBJ1-2; 8 bases map to TRBD1. Germline loops: CDR1 KGHDR, CDR2 SFDVKD. The junction had 12 bases not matched to a gene; V was cut back by 5 bases and J by 2 bases. CDR3 length: 17 residues. The CDR3 DNA reads TGTGCCACCAGTGCCGCAGGACAGGGCGAGTTGAACTATGGCTACACCTTC. Protein sequence: CATSAAGQGELNYGYTF.

This clonotype appeared a few times. V gene TRBV20-1 combines with J gene TRBJ2-5, with D possibly being TRBD2 (6 bases). Looked up from germline, CDR1 is DFQATT and CDR2 is SNEGSKA (reference sequence). Trimming cost V 7 bases and J 4 bases, with 13 bases left between them. This CDR3 has 12 amino acids. CDR3 DNA sequence: TGCAGTGTTCGACGGGGAGGAGAGACCCAGTACTTC. This codes for CSVRRGGETQYF.

This clonotype was counted at least ten times. The chain links TRBV6-2 or TRBV6-3 to TRBJ2-1; TRBD2 is a possible D gene (6 bases). CDR3 length: 15 amino acids. Trimming stripped 2 bases from V and 6 bases from J, with 14 bases between. CDR1 is MNHEY, CDR2 SVGEGT, per germline. Written as DNA, the CDR3 is TGTGCCAGCAGTTACAGCAGAGTCGGGGGCAATGAGCAGTTCTTC. It specifies CASSYSRVGGNEQFF.